Below, 32 T cell receptor beta chains from the same sample are listed, as sequenced in a study of T cell responses to AZD1222 COVID-19 vaccine. TCRdb keeps only in-frame clones here, not all; method: immunoSEQ multiplex PCR. The repertoire holds 70,000 to 90,000 clones, approximately 85% seen once, with 9% to 14% in the top ten. The source material was peripheral blood, sampled 28 days after the second AZD1222 dose. Source of these receptors: an adult who received the AZD1222 COVID-19 vaccine.

V and J are TRBV7-2 and TRBJ2-1, with 10 nucleotides matching TRBD1. The CDR3 is 15 residues long. Unmatched junction bases numbered 3, after V lost 4 bases and J lost 3 bases. CDR1 SGHTA and CDR2 FQGNSA come from the germline V gene. The DNA for the CDR3 is TGTGCCAGCAGCTGGGGGACAGGGGACTACAATGAGCAGTTCTTC. Its protein product is CASSWGTGDYNEQFF.

This clone appeared once. The rearrangement joins TRBV11-1 to TRBJ2-2; TRBD1 agrees at 8 bases. The V gene end was trimmed by 3 bases and the J gene end by 5 bases; junction bases not matched to a gene: 5. In germline, CDR1 is SGHAT, CDR2 FQDESV (reference sequence). The CDR3 totals 15 residues. CDR3 protein: CASSFRTGRTGELFF. The DNA of the CDR3 is TGTGCCAGCAGCTTTAGGACAGGGCGGACCGGGGAGCTGTTTTTT.

The chain recombines TRBV3-1 (or the pseudogene TRBV3-2) with TRBJ2-3; TRBD1 matches 7 bases. This CDR3 has 16 residues. Trimming removed 2 bases from V and 5 bases from J; junction bases left unmatched: 10. Germline V gives CDR1 LGHDT, CDR2 YNNKEL (reference sequence). This CDR3 is CASSQLGGKKGDTQYF. The CDR3 DNA reads TGTGCCAGCAGCCAATTAGGGGGCAAAAAGGGAGATACGCAGTATTTT.

This clone turned up a few times. The V call is TRBV4-3, the J call TRBJ1-4; a possible D gene is TRBD1 (6 bases). There are 16 residues in the CDR3. Germline CDR1 is LGHNA and CDR2 is YSLEER. Trimming shortened V by 0 bases and J by 7 bases, and 15 bases separated the two germline ends. CDR3 loop: CASSQDAGGAGEKLFF. DNA for the CDR3: TGCGCCAGCAGCCAAGATGCCGGGGGCGCCGGTGAAAAACTGTTTTTT.

The chain is built from TRBV5-1 and TRBJ2-1, with 8 bases lining up with TRBD2. J was trimmed by 9 bases and V by 5 bases; bases with no gene match: 10. In germline, CDR1 is SGHRS, CDR2 YFSETQ. The CDR3 spans 14 residues. CDR3 sequence (DNA): TGCGCCAGCAGTTTGCCTATAGCGGGGATTGAGCAGTTCTTC. Translation: CASSLPIAGIEQFF.

J is TRBJ2-1 and V is TRBV6-1; TRBD2 agrees at 10 bases. The CDR3 has 18 residues. The germline CDR1 and CDR2 sequences are MNHNS and SASEGT. Unmatched junction bases numbered 12, after V lost 4 bases and J lost 3 bases. The CDR3 loop reads CASSGPNLKRGGYNEQFF. The DNA for the CDR3 is TGTGCCAGCAGTGGACCCAACCTGAAGCGGGGGGGCTACAATGAGCAGTTCTTC.

V is TRBV7-9 and J is TRBJ1-2; D is perhaps TRBD1 (6 bases). Germline V gene sequence: CDR1 SEHNR, CDR2 FQNEAQ (reference sequence). This CDR3 spans 15 amino acids. Trimming stripped 3 bases from V and 5 bases from J, with 16 bases between. The CDR3 spells CASSFRKTGRYGYTF. The DNA for the CDR3 is TGTGCCAGCAGCTTCAGAAAAACAGGGCGGTATGGCTACACCTTC. The complete variable domain, with remaining parts taken from reference TRBV7-9 and TRBJ1-2, reads DTGVSQNPRHKITKRGQNVTFRCDPISEHNRLYWYRQTLGQGPEFLTYFQNEAQLEKSRLLSDRFSAERPKGSFSTLEIQRTEQGDSAMYLCASSFRKTGRYGYTFGSGTRLTVV.

The chain combines TRBV7-2 with TRBJ1-3; D is undetermined. Trimming stripped 5 bases from V and 3 bases from J, with 14 bases between. The CDR3 sequence is 15 residues long. Germline assignment: CDR1 SGHTA and CDR2 FQGNSA. The CDR3 loop reads CASSPFQAGGNTIYF. CDR3 bases: TGTGCCAGCAGCCCATTCCAGGCCGGTGGAAACACCATATATTTT.

The chain couples TRBV28 to TRBJ2-7, with 7 bases fitting TRBD1. CDR1 is MDHEN and CDR2 is SYDVKM in the germline V gene. This CDR3 has 16 amino acids. The trim removed 4 bases at V and 0 bases at J, leaving 9 bases unmatched. The CDR3 sequence: CASSWPGGYSSYEQYF. In DNA, the CDR3 is TGTGCCAGCAGTTGGCCAGGGGGTTATAGCTCCTACGAGCAGTACTTC.

The chain employs TRBV11-2 and TRBJ2-2, with D perhaps given as TRBD1 or TRBD2 (5 bases each). Germline V lookup: CDR1 SGHAT, CDR2 FQNNGV. This CDR3 comprises 17 residues. Between the trimmed V and J ends, which lost 1 base and 4 bases, there was a span of 16 bases. The CDR3 DNA is TGTGCCAGCAGCTTAGGATTCGGGACGCGGTTCACCGGGGAGCTGTTTTTT. Protein: CASSLGFGTRFTGELFF.

The rearrangement joins TRBV24-1 to TRBJ2-1, with TRBD2 as a possible D gene (5 bases). Per the germline V gene, CDR1 is KGHDR and CDR2 is SFDVKD. V lost 4 bases, J lost 4 bases, and 13 bases lay in between. The CDR3 runs 15 residues. Written as DNA, the CDR3 is TGTGCCACCAGTGACGCGGAGAGGAGGTACAATGAGCAGTTCTTC. Protein: CATSDAERRYNEQFF.

The chain couples TRBV18 to TRBJ1-1; tentatively, D is TRBD1 (5 bases). This CDR3 is built from 15 residues. The V end was cut by 0 bases, the J end by 5 bases, with 13 bases between. Germline values: CDR1 KGHSH, CDR2 LQKENI. CDR3 bases: TGTGCCAGCTCACCACCAAGCAGGGTAGGAACTGAAGCTTTCTTT. This codes for CASSPPSRVGTEAFF.

The rearrangement joins TRBV20-1 to TRBJ1-2; tentative D call: TRBD1 (5 bases). This CDR3 contains 11 residues. V lost 3 bases to trimming and J lost 8 bases, with 10 bases between them. The germline CDR1 and CDR2 sequences are DFQATT and SNEGSKA (reference sequence). The CDR3 protein is CSASGGVGYTF. CDR3 sequence (DNA): TGCAGTGCTAGTGGAGGGGTAGGCTACACCTTC.

The rearrangement joins TRBV4-1 to TRBJ2-2; D uncertain. CDR3 length equals 18 residues. The germline gives CDR1 MGHRA, CDR2 YSYEKL. Deletions cut 1 base from V and 1 base from J, with 16 bases between. CDR3 loop: CASSQALFGFGNTGELFF. The CDR3 DNA follows: TGCGCCAGCAGCCAAGCCCTCTTTGGGTTTGGGAACACCGGGGAGCTGTTTTTT.

This clone occurred a few times. The V gene is TRBV5-1, the J gene TRBJ1-5; 10 nucleotides align to TRBD1. The CDR3 covers 15 residues. The germline V gene encodes CDR1 SGHRS and CDR2 YFSETQ. The trim removed 0 bases at V and 4 bases at J, leaving 1 base unmatched. The CDR3 DNA reads TGCGCCAGCAGCTTGGCGGGACAGGGGAATCAGCCCCAGCATTTT. Its protein is CASSLAGQGNQPQHF.

The gene calls are TRBV4-3 and TRBJ1-1; no reliable D call. CDR1 LGHNA and CDR2 YSLEER come from the germline V gene. Trimming pared 4 bases from V and 4 bases from J, leaving 10 bases between. The CDR3 totals 13 residues. CDR3 sequence (DNA): TGCGCCAGCAGCCCGGAGGCCGGCACTGAAGCTTTCTTT. The encoded protein is CASSPEAGTEAFF.

V gene TRBV6-5 combines with J gene TRBJ1-5; D is ambiguous. The V and J ends lost 0 bases and 9 bases respectively, with 12 bases between them. The CDR3 covers 14 residues. The V gene's germline CDR1 is MNHEY and CDR2 SVGAGI. CDR3 sequence (DNA): TGTGCCAGCAGTTACTCGGGGAGATCGACGCCCCAGCATTTT. This codes for CASSYSGRSTPQHF.

This clone has more than one count but fewer than ten. This chain uses TRBV6-1 with TRBJ1-4; TRBD1 matches at 7 bases. CDR1 and CDR2 from the germline V gene are MNHNS and SASEGT. V lost 2 bases and J lost 1; bases outside the gene matches: 7. The CDR3 is 17 amino acids. The CDR3 is CASSEYGRGVTNEKLFF. CDR3 bases: TGTGCCAGCAGTGAATACGGCAGGGGGGTAACTAATGAAAAACTGTTTTTT.

The rearrangement links TRBV6-6 to TRBJ2-7, with D possibly being TRBD1 (5 bases). The CDR3 totals 13 residues. The ends were cut back, 4 bases at V and 2 bases at J, with 9 bases in the middle. The germline V gene encodes CDR1 MNHNY and CDR2 SVGAGI (reference sequence). The CDR3 loop reads CASSSTVAYEQYF. CDR3 in DNA: TGTGCCAGCAGTTCGACAGTGGCCTACGAGCAGTACTTC.

The CDR3 nucleotides are TGTGCCAGTAGGGACAGGGTGGGAGGAGGACAGCCCCAGCATTTT. Its translation is CASRDRVGGGQPQHF. The J gene is TRBJ1-5, the V gene TRBV19; 8 bases are a match to TRBD1. CDR3 length: 15 residues. Germline lookup yields CDR1 LNHDA and CDR2 SQIVND (reference sequence). J was trimmed by 7 bases and V by 6 bases; bases with no gene match: 11.

The chain couples TRBV28 to TRBJ1-1; D is perhaps TRBD1 (6 bases). Trimming left V 5 bases short and J 7 bases short, with 17 bases between. The CDR3 covers 14 residues. Germline V lookup: CDR1 MDHEN, CDR2 SYDVKM. For the CDR3, the DNA is TGTGCCAGCAGTGTCGGCACAGGAGGGGGTGAAGCTTTCTTT. Translated: CASSVGTGGGEAFF.

This chain links TRBV28 with TRBJ1-5; 10 positions match TRBD1. CDR1 is MDHEN, CDR2 SYDVKM, per germline. V was clipped by 5 bases and J by 5 bases; unmatched bases: 6. The CDR3 contains 15 residues. DNA of the CDR3: TGTGCCAGCAGTGGGGCGACAGGGGGCTATCAGCCCCAGCATTTT. Protein product: CASSGATGGYQPQHF.

The chain recombines TRBV19 with TRBJ1-4; the D gene is possibly TRBD1 (5 bases). This CDR3 region has 15 residues. V was clipped by 3 bases and J by 2 bases, with 10 bases between them. Germline values: CDR1 LNHDA, CDR2 SQIVND (reference sequence). In DNA form, the CDR3 reads TGTGCCAGTAGTATTCTCGGGGGGACTAATGAAAAACTGTTTTTT. This gives the protein CASSILGGTNEKLFF.

The gene calls are TRBV7-2 and TRBJ1-5; D call uncertain. With 0 bases removed from V and 4 bases from J, the gap between germline ends came to 7 bases. Per germline, CDR1 SGHTA and CDR2 FQGNSA. CDR3 size: 14 residues. The CDR3 spells CASSLAGFNQPQHF. The CDR3 DNA reads as TGTGCCAGCAGCTTAGCAGGGTTTAATCAGCCCCAGCATTTT.

The rearrangement uses TRBV23-1 and TRBJ2-7, with D perhaps TRBD2 (6 bases). TRBV23-1 is an ORF, with its function uncertain. This CDR3 has 16 amino acids. Trimming took 2 bases from V and 1 from J, leaving 15 bases between them. CDR3 loop: CASSQQREVGSYEQYV. CDR3 coding DNA: TGCGCCAGCAGTCAACAGAGGGAGGTAGGTTCCTACGAGCAGTACGTC.

This clone was observed a few times. The chain has TRBV4-3 and TRBJ2-7, with D perhaps matching TRBD1 (5 bases). The CDR3 contains 16 residues. Trimming pared 4 bases from V and 5 bases from J, leaving 21 bases between. Per germline, CDR1 LGHNA and CDR2 YSLEER. The CDR3 DNA reads TGCGCCAGCAGCCTCCAAATGGGCCAGGGCGGCGACGAGCAGTACTTC. Translated: CASSLQMGQGGDEQYF.

The chain employs TRBV6-5 and TRBJ1-4, with D possibly matching TRBD1 (5 bases). Per the germline V gene, CDR1 is MNHEY and CDR2 is SVGAGI. The CDR3 covers 15 residues. V was pared by 0 bases and J by 8 bases, with 13 bases between. The CDR3 region is CASSYSKGRPEKLFF. The CDR3 bases are TGTGCCAGCAGTTACTCGAAGGGGCGCCCGGAAAAACTGTTTTTT.

The genes are TRBV5-1 and TRBJ1-6; D uncertain. The CDR3 spans 13 residues. The V and J ends lost 0 bases and 7 bases respectively, with 5 bases between them. Germline CDR1 is SGHRS and CDR2 is YFSETQ. CDR3 nucleotide sequence: TGCGCCAGCAGCTTGGGCAGCAATTCACCCCTCCACTTT. Residues: CASSLGSNSPLHF.

The CDR3 DNA reads as TGTGCCAGCAGCCTAAAGGTAGGGACAGCGTTTTCCTACGAGCAGTACGTC. It encodes CASSLKVGTAFSYEQYV. The V gene is TRBV27, the J gene TRBJ2-7, with 7 nucleotides matching TRBD1. In germline, CDR1 is MNHEY, CDR2 SMNVEV (reference sequence). The CDR3 covers 17 residues. J lost 1 base, V lost 6 bases, and 15 bases had no gene match.

This clone was seen once. The chain combines TRBV6-5 with TRBJ1-5; D remains ambiguous. The CDR3 is 14 amino acids. Germline lookup yields CDR1 MNHEY and CDR2 SVGAGI. V was trimmed by 6 bases and J by 4 bases, leaving 13 bases between them. The CDR3 loop is CASRLDGENQPQHF. DNA for the CDR3: TGTGCCAGCAGATTGGACGGAGAAAATCAGCCCCAGCATTTT.

The chain uses TRBV7-2 and TRBJ2-7; 10 nucleotides line up with TRBD1. CDR1 is SGHTA, CDR2 FQGNSA, per germline. The CDR3 extends over 15 amino acids. With 5 bases clipped from V and 4 bases from J, the junction kept 8 bases outside the gene matches. CDR3 sequence reads: CASSVATGGFYEQYF. The CDR3 DNA follows: TGTGCCAGCAGCGTGGCGACAGGGGGCTTTTACGAGCAGTACTTC.

This sequence joins TRBV7-9 and TRBJ1-2; unclear D gene. V lost 5 bases and J 7 bases, leaving 17 bases between the germline ends. The germline V gene encodes CDR1 SEHNR and CDR2 FQNEAQ (reference sequence). The CDR3 sequence is 14 residues long. CDR3 DNA sequence: TGTGCCAGCAGCCCAAACACAAAGTCTCGTGGCTACACCTTC. This sequence encodes CASSPNTKSRGYTF.